Shown below are 5 T cell receptor beta chains from a single sample sequenced in a study of identical twins. TCRdb passed the 5' RACE reads through MiXCR, listing each CDR3 protein once. The table lists approximately 550,000 distinct CDR3 sequences, approximately 20% of them singletons. The data were also submitted as part of a second study, on yellow fever vaccine responses in identical twins.

Input material: CD4+ T cells sorted from blood. The receptor set was obtained from a woman aged 18-30 years in good health.

This clonotype turned up a few times. The V and J genes are TRBV29-1 and TRBJ2-7, with 7 positions matching TRBD1. J was trimmed by 3 bases and V by 4 bases; bases with no gene match: 9. This CDR3 spans 14 amino acids. Germline lookup yields CDR1 SQVTM and CDR2 ANQGSEA. In DNA, the CDR3 is TGCAGCGTTGTTTCCTACGACAGGGACTACGAGCAGTACTTC. Translating it yields CSVVSYDRDYEQYF.

This clonotype was counted between two and nine times. The chain carries TRBV6-1 and TRBJ2-3, with 8 nucleotides matching TRBD2. Germline V lookup: CDR1 MNHNS, CDR2 SASEGT. This CDR3 spans 14 amino acids. Trimming removed 6 bases from V and 4 bases from J; junction bases left unmatched: 6. The CDR3 region is CASRRTSIADTQYF. The CDR3 nucleotides read TGTGCCAGCAGGCGGACTAGCATCGCAGATACGCAGTATTTT.

The chain has TRBV20-1 and TRBJ1-1, with 9 bases that match TRBD1. Germline lookup yields CDR1 DFQATT and CDR2 SNEGSKA (reference sequence). The CDR3 totals 15 residues. V lost 6 bases and J lost 0; bases outside the gene matches: 8. The CDR3 nucleotides read TGCAGTGCCACATCACAGGGGGCACTGAACACTGAAGCTTTCTTT. Amino acid sequence: CSATSQGALNTEAFF.

Worth noting for this clonotype: Being one base from a much bigger clone, this may be a read error. The rearrangement links TRBV6-1 to TRBJ2-3; D is unresolved. This CDR3 has 11 residues. From germline, CDR1 is MNHNS and CDR2 SASEGT. V gave up 7 bases and J gave up 2 bases, with 4 bases separating them. CDR3 in DNA: TGTGCCAGCACCCACACAGATACGCAGTATTTT. Protein: CASTHTDTQYF.

This clonotype was detected only a few times. The chain combines TRBV5-1 with TRBJ1-4; D is ambiguous. Between the trimmed V and J ends, which lost 0 bases and 6 bases, there was a span of 15 bases. The CDR3 is 16 amino acids. Germline values: CDR1 SGHRS, CDR2 YFSETQ. DNA of the CDR3: TGCGCCAGCAGCTTGGAACCACAGCTTCGGGATGAAAAACTGTTTTTT. It is translated as CASSLEPQLRDEKLFF.